One T cell receptor (beta chain) is described in this entry. Recruitment covered 25 or so US areas and drew participants whose ages spanned roughly 18 to 100 years. In Cohort 3, a recovered donor had either two negative PCRs, clearance, or symptom resolution. Germline V gives CDR1 SGHVS, CDR2 FQNEAQ. With 0 bases removed from V and 6 bases from J, the gap between germline ends came to 11 bases. This CDR3 is built from 14 residues. The data originate from a study of blood T cell repertoires in COVID-19. Under the authors' procedure: Amplification of reference gene primers was used by the study to estimate nucleated cell counts. Clones were read by immunoSEQ multiplex PCR, and TCRdb kept only the in-frame ones, dropping some. D and trimming come from the DNA, and the V and J calls and clone size come from that table. The repertoire consists of 300,000 or so clones, with about 88% occurring once and the leading ten covering roughly 0.94%.

J is TRBJ1-2 and V is TRBV7-8; no definite D call. The sequenced material came from PBMCs or T cells enriched from blood (not recorded which). This clonotype was obtained from a woman aged 25 to 39 who had recovered from COVID-19. This CDR3 is CASSLAVKADGYTF. The CDR3 nucleotides are TGTGCCAGCAGCTTAGCGGTTAAGGCGGATGGCTACACCTTC.